This TCR beta chain was identified during a study of Graves' ophthalmopathy and Graves' hyperthyroidism. The table lists this clonotype with many counts. Its antigen is currently unknown. J lost 3 bases, V lost 5 bases, and 5 bases had no gene match. CDR1 and CDR2 from the germline V gene are SGHAT and FQNNGV. CDR3 length: 15 residues. Broader study findings: The model's ophthalmopathy progression predictions had around 64% sensitivity and 72.22% specificity.

TCR beta CDR3 amplification used RNA transcripts. In the first round, RT-PCR was carried out with HTBI primers, and a multiplex PCR formed the second round. TCRdb used MiXCR to reprocess the multiplex PCR reads, holding one entry per CDR3 protein. The repertoire holds 1 million to 1.3 million distinct CDR3 sequences, with roughly 35% as singletons. The V and J genes are TRBV11-2 and TRBJ1-2; 11 bases fit TRBD1. Sample: peripheral blood or thyroid tissue (not recorded which). The receptor comes from an adult man with Graves' hyperthyroidism. The CDR3 nucleotides read TGTGCCAGCAGCCTGCGGACAGGGGGCGACTATGGCTACACCTTC. This translates into CASSLRTGGDYGYTF.